This T cell receptor beta chain derives from a study of T-cell memory formation after mild COVID-19. Study overall: TCR clusters were mostly donor specific.

Remarks on this clonotype: The antigen remains unidentified.

Broader study findings: The study found contracting CD4+ clones mainly in CM and EM and contracting CD8+ clones in EMRA. From day 15 to 85, contracting clones were balanced between CD4 and CD8, whereas later expanders leaned toward CD4+.

TCRdb redid the calling of the 5' RACE reads with MiXCR, one entry per CDR3 protein. Here the sample spans approximately 300,000 distinct CDR3 sequences, around 8% being singletons. Germline CDR1 reads ENHRY; CDR2 reads SYGVKD. With 4 bases clipped from V and 1 base from J, the junction kept 0 bases outside the gene matches. There are 13 residues in the CDR3. Specimen: PBMCs or a T cell subset sorted from them (not recorded which). The genes are TRBV10-3 and TRBJ1-1, with 7 bases matching TRBD1. The TCR sequence derives from a man aged 18 to 29 who had mild COVID-19 (a few samples of this study predate the infection). Cell type and time point are not known. The CDR3 DNA sequence: TGTGCCATCAGTGGACAGGGGAACACTGAAGCTTTCTTT. This gives the protein CAISGQGNTEAFF.